A selection of T cell receptor beta chains follows, all from one sample in a study of blood T cell repertoires in COVID-19. Repertoires were generated with immunoSEQ multiplex PCR, while TCRdb's copy carries only in-frame clones and drops some. The sample gives about 300,000 clones, roughly 90% of which show up once; under 6.5% is in the top ten. The sample comprised peripheral blood. The source of these receptors is a man aged 18 to 35 who had recovered from COVID-19. The CDR3 runs from the conserved cysteine through the conserved F or W. The D gene is left open where the match is weak. The size field is filled for only some rows; it gives once, few, many or a size class.

>NA|TRBV11-3|TRBJ1-1|NA
TGTGCCAGCAGCTTGCAAGGTCAGACTGTCAATGAAGCTTTCTTT
CASSLQGQTVNEAFF
>NA|TRBV7-2|TRBJ2-1|TRBD2
TGTGCCAGCAGCTTAAGTAGCGGGGCGTTTAATGAGCAGTTCTTC
CASSLSSGAFNEQFF
>NA|TRBV6-2/TRBV6-3|TRBJ2-2|NA
TGTGCCAGCAGTTACTCGAGGGGGGGCACCGGGGAGCTGTTTTTT
CASSYSRGGTGELFF
>NA|TRBV27|TRBJ2-1|TRBD1
TGTGCCAGCGGCTGGGACAGCTCCTACAATGAGCAGTTCTTC
CASGWDSSYNEQFF
>NA|TRBV25-1|TRBJ1-2|TRBD1
TGTGCCAGCAGTCCAATAGGGGGAGGACAGGCTTACACCTTC
CASSPIGGGQAYTF
>NA|TRBV9|TRBJ1-5|NA
TGTGCCAGCAGCGTAGGAGGCCCGTCGAGCAATCAGCCCCAGCATTTT
CASSVGGPSSNQPQHF
>once|TRBV5-4|TRBJ2-4|TRBD2
TGTGCCAGCAGCTTGTTGTCTAGCGGGGTAAACATTCAGTACTTC
CASSLLSSGVNIQYF
>NA|TRBV29-1|TRBJ1-1|NA
TGCAGCGTTGATGGGCAGGGTGACACTGAAGCTTTCTTT
CSVDGQGDTEAFF
>few|TRBV11-2|TRBJ2-1|NA
TGTGCCAGCAGCCATAGCGGGACAGGGAACAATGAGCAGTTCTTC
CASSHSGTGNNEQFF
>NA|TRBV7-9|TRBJ1-1|NA
TGTGCCAGCAGCCCTACCCTCCAGAACACTGAAGCTTTCTTT
CASSPTLQNTEAFF
>NA|TRBV4-1|TRBJ1-5|NA
TGCGCCAGCAGCCAAGTACTACTGGGTCAGCCCCAGCATTTT
CASSQVLLGQPQHF
>NA|TRBV21-1|TRBJ1-1|NA
TGTGCCAGCAGCAAGAGGCACGACGGGAACACTGAAGCTTTCTTT
CASSKRHDGNTEAFF
>NA|TRBV7-2|TRBJ2-1|TRBD2
TGTGCCAGCAGCTTATATGGTAGAGGACTAGCGGGAGAGAATGAGCAGTTCTTC
CASSLYGRGLAGENEQFF
>NA|TRBV5-1|TRBJ1-2|TRBD1
TGCGCCAGCAGCAAGGGACAGGGGGCATCTAACTATGGCTACACCTTC
CASSKGQGASNYGYTF
>once|TRBV4-3|TRBJ2-7|NA
TGCGCCAGCAGCCAAGAAGCAGGGTCCACCTCCTACGAGCAGTACTTC
CASSQEAGSTSYEQYF
>NA|TRBV7-8|TRBJ2-1|NA
TGTGCCAGCAGCAAAAGGGGTGAGCAGTTCTTC
CASSKRGEQFF
>NA|TRBV10-2|TRBJ2-2|NA
TGCGCCAGCAGTGAGTCTCTCCAGGGAGGAGACACCGGGGAGCTGTTTTTT
CASSESLQGGDTGELFF
>NA|TRBV11-2|TRBJ2-1|TRBD2
TGTGCCAGCAGCCCCGGGGGGGGAGGGGGGACCTACAATGAGCAGTTCTTC
CASSPGGGGGTYNEQFF
>NA|TRBV10-1|TRBJ2-1|TRBD1
TGCGCCAGCAGTGAGTCTCAAGGGACAGGGGGGCTTGAGCAGTTCTTC
CASSESQGTGGLEQFF
>NA|TRBV27|TRBJ2-2|NA
TGTGCCAGCAGTTCCCTTCCCGGGGAGCTGTTTTTT
CASSSLPGELFF
>NA|TRBV2|TRBJ1-2|NA
TGTGCCAGCAGCCGGGAGGCCTATGGCTACACCTTC
CASSREAYGYTF
>NA|TRBV18|TRBJ2-3|TRBD2
TGTGCCAGCTCACCGGGTAGCGGGGGGTCATATACGCAGTATTTT
CASSPGSGGSYTQYF
>once|TRBV9|TRBJ1-3|NA
TGTGCCAGCAGTCCCGACGGAGCTGGAAACACCATATATTTT
CASSPDGAGNTIYF